In its sample, the clone carrying this T cell receptor (beta chain) was seen a few times. What it recognizes is unknown. A single record per CDR3 protein comes from TCRdb applying MiXCR to the RT-PCR reads. The sample yields roughly 700,000 distinct CDR3 sequences, approximately 15% seen once. V shed 4 bases, J shed 4 bases, and the junction held 6 bases outside the gene matches. The CDR3 runs to 16 residues. Germline V gene lookup returns CDR1 SGHTA and CDR2 FQGNSA. The sample comes from a study of response to subunit inactivated influenza vaccine. Whole-study findings and limits: T cells newly recruited by each seasonal influenza vaccination are few, the authors suggested.

This TCR was sampled from a man aged 50-60 years who received an inactivated influenza vaccine. V gene TRBV7-2 combines with J gene TRBJ2-1; 11 positions agree with TRBD2. This sample comprised PBMCs from blood, obtained 14 days before vaccination. The CDR3 sequence is CASSSAGTSGYNEQFF. CDR3 sequence (DNA): TGTGCCAGCAGCTCCGCCGGGACTAGCGGATACAATGAGCAGTTCTTC.